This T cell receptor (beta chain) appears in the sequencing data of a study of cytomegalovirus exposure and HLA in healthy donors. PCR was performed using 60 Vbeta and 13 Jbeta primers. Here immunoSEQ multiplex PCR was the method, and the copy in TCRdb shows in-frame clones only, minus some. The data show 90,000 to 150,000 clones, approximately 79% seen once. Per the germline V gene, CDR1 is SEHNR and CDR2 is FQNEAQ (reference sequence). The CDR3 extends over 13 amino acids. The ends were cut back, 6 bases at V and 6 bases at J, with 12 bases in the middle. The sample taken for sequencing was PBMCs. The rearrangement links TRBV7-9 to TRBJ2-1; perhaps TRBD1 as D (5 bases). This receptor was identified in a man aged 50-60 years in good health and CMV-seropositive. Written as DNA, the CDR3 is TGTGCCAGCAGACCTAGGGGTTTCAATGAGCAGTTCTTC. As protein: CASRPRGFNEQFF.